The 20 T cell receptor beta chains presented below share a single source sample, sequenced in a study of post-analysis software for immune sequencing data. Study-wide points: Patients had higher frequencies than controls of five TRBV segments, including TRBV5-6, TRBV5-1 and TRBV20-1.

Carried by the TCR beta cDNA libraries were unique molecular identifiers. TCRdb used MiXCR to reprocess the PCR reads, holding one entry per CDR3 protein. Altogether about 500,000 distinct CDR3 sequences are present, roughly 45% being singletons, with the ten largest covering 9.5% to 13%. No cognate antigen is known for these TCRs. Material: blood. These receptors all come from a girl between 10 and 17 years old with multiple sclerosis.

Notes on this clonotype: The junction does not match germline at one end; this may be a read error. The chain links TRBV4-3 to TRBJ2-7; 8 bases fit TRBD1. The CDR3 has 13 residues. Germline values: CDR1 LGHNA, CDR2 YSLEER. CDR3 loop: CVSSQATGGEQYF. CDR3 DNA: TGCGTCAGCAGCCAAGCAACAGGGGGGGAGCAGTACTTC.

The chain carries TRBV9 and TRBJ2-1; D might be TRBD2 (6 bases). This CDR3 spans 13 amino acids. V lost 3 bases to trimming and J lost 7 bases, with 11 bases between them. The germline CDR1 and CDR2 sequences are SGDLS and YYNGEE. The CDR3 is CASSDNGGNEQFF. CDR3 nucleotides: TGTGCCAGCAGCGATAACGGAGGGAATGAGCAGTTCTTC.

V is TRBV6-5 and J is TRBJ2-7; perhaps TRBD1 as D (6 bases). CDR3 size: 15 residues. Germline CDR1 is MNHEY and CDR2 is SVGAGI. Trimming removed 10 bases at V and 1 base at J, with 20 bases between. The CDR3 DNA sequence: TGTGCCACGTCCTCCAGGGGCTGGATGTCCTACGAGCAGTACTTC. The encoded protein is CATSSRGWMSYEQYF.

This rearrangement joins TRBV6-4 to TRBJ2-1, with 9 bases identical to TRBD2. V gave up 4 bases and J gave up 4 bases; unmatched junction bases: 5. Per germline, CDR1 MRHNA and CDR2 SNTAGT. CDR3 length: 15 amino acids. The CDR3 DNA is TGTGCCAGCAGTGTTAGCGGGAGTGCTTACAATGAGCAGTTCTTC. As protein: CASSVSGSAYNEQFF.

The chain employs TRBV7-3 and TRBJ1-1; D not resolved. The CDR3 spans 13 residues. Trimming shortened V by 5 bases and J by 2 bases, and 9 bases separated the two germline ends. Germline V gives CDR1 SGHTA, CDR2 FQGTGA. The CDR3 DNA sequence: TGTGCCAGCAGCGATCTCTCTAACACTGAAGCTTTCTTT. This sequence encodes CASSDLSNTEAFF. The full variable domain, in which reference TRBV7-3 and TRBJ1-1 provide the parts outside the CDR3, is GAGVSQTPSNKVTEKGKYVELRCDPISGHTALYWYRQSLGQGPEFLIYFQGTGAADDSGLPNDRFFAVRPEGSVSTLKIQRTERGDSAVYLCASSDLSNTEAFFGQGTRLTVV.

Concerning this clonotype itself: A read error may account for a junction end that differs from germline. The chain is built from TRBV10-3 and TRBJ1-2; the D gene is possibly TRBD1 (5 bases). The CDR3 totals 14 residues. CDR1 and CDR2 from the germline V gene are ENHRY and SYGVKD. The CDR3 DNA reads as TGTGCCGTCAGGACGACAGAAGCTAACTATGGCTACACCTTC. It is translated as CAVRTTEANYGYTF.

The chain couples TRBV27 to TRBJ1-1; 9 nucleotides line up with TRBD1. The CDR3 consists of 15 residues. Germline trimming cut 6 bases from V and 6 bases from J; bases unmatched to any gene: 11. Per germline, CDR1 MNHEY and CDR2 SMNVEV (reference sequence). The CDR3 nucleotides are TGTGCCAGCAGACTTATGCCGGGACAGGGCTCTGAAGCTTTCTTT. Encoded protein: CASRLMPGQGSEAFF.

The chain joins TRBV12-3 or TRBV12-4 to TRBJ2-5, with D perhaps TRBD1 or TRBD2 (5 bases each). This CDR3 is built from 15 residues. V was trimmed by 7 bases and J by 4 bases, leaving 19 bases between them. The CDR3 loop is CASTPQGEGRETQYF. The CDR3 nucleotides read TGTGCCAGCACCCCGCAGGGAGAAGGGCGAGAGACCCAGTACTTC.

On this clonotype itself: Being one base from a much bigger clone, this may be a read error. As the CDR3 is not closed by the conserved phenylalanine or tryptophan, this likely results from a read error. The chain has TRBV12-3 or TRBV12-4 and TRBJ2-3, with a tentative D call TRBD2 (5 bases). CDR3 length: 19 residues. Trimming took off 5 bases at V and 0 bases at J, with 24 bases between the two ends. CDR3 sequence (DNA): TGTGCCAGCAGTACCCCGGGGTGGGGTTCTGTCGCTAGCACAGATACGCAGTATTCT. As protein: CASSTPGWGSVASTDTQYS.

The CDR3 region is CSARRYGEFADTQYF. The CDR3 bases are TGCAGTGCGAGGCGTTACGGGGAGTTCGCAGATACGCAGTATTTT. This chain links TRBV20-1 with TRBJ2-3; possible D gene TRBD2, 5 bases. This CDR3 is 15 amino acids long. CDR1 DFQATT and CDR2 SNEGSKA come from the germline V gene (reference sequence). Trimming left V 6 bases short and J 4 bases short, with 20 bases between.

The J gene is TRBJ1-6, the V gene TRBV18; D unclear. Germline values: CDR1 KGHSH, CDR2 LQKENI. This CDR3 has 15 amino acids. Trimming took off 3 bases at V and 8 bases at J, with 14 bases between the two ends. This chain's CDR3 is CASSPLRSGDSPLHF. CDR3 coding DNA: TGTGCCAGCTCACCTTTAAGGAGCGGGGATTCACCCCTCCACTTT.

This clonotype was picked up a small number of times. Here the CDR3 reads CASSQEGRGTKETQYF. Written as DNA, the CDR3 is TGTGCCAGCAGCCAAGAAGGCAGGGGGACGAAAGAGACCCAGTACTTC. The chain has TRBV4-2 and TRBJ2-5, with 7 bases fitting TRBD1. Germline lookup yields CDR1 LGHNA and CDR2 YNFKEQ. Unmatched junction bases numbered 7, after V lost 0 bases and J lost 3 bases. This CDR3 has 16 amino acids.

The gene calls are TRBV20-1 and TRBJ2-3; 12 nucleotides align to TRBD2. V lost 4 bases, J lost 7 bases, and 6 bases stayed unmatched. Per germline, CDR1 DFQATT and CDR2 SNEGSKA (reference sequence). CDR3 size: 14 residues. The DNA for the CDR3 is TGCAGTGCTACGACTAGCGGGAGACCAAATACGCAGTATTTT. Its protein product is CSATTSGRPNTQYF.

The chain uses TRBV2 and TRBJ1-1; 8 bases fit TRBD1. This CDR3 is 13 amino acids long. Germline loops: CDR1 SNHLY, CDR2 FYNNEI. The J segment lost 3 bases and the V segment lost 9 bases, leaving 6 bases of the junction unmatched. In DNA, the CDR3 is TGTGCCAGTCGACAGGGGCTGGACACTGAAGCTTTCTTT. It translates to CASRQGLDTEAFF.

The chain has TRBV14 and TRBJ1-2; D not certain. This CDR3 has 14 residues. V was pared by 1 base and J by 7 bases, with 13 bases between. Germline assignment: CDR1 SGHDN and CDR2 FVKESK. The CDR3 reads CASSQGLSFRGYTF. The CDR3 nucleotides read TGTGCCAGCAGCCAAGGACTTAGTTTTCGTGGCTACACCTTC.

In its sample, this clonotype was seen a few times. The J gene is TRBJ2-1, the V gene TRBV12-3 or TRBV12-4; 7 nucleotides align to TRBD2. This CDR3 contains 13 residues. The V segment lost 6 bases and the J segment 1 base; nucleotides outside the gene matches: 0. This chain's CDR3 is CASRLASYNEQFF. The CDR3 DNA reads as TGTGCCAGCAGACTAGCGTCCTACAATGAGCAGTTCTTC.

The V and J genes are TRBV12-3 or TRBV12-4 and TRBJ2-1; TRBD2 aligns across 8 bases. The CDR3 has 15 residues. The V gene end was trimmed by 5 bases and the J gene end by 8 bases; junction bases not matched to a gene: 11. For the CDR3, the DNA is TGTGCCAGCAGTCCCACTAGCGGTGTTTGGGATGAGCAGTTCTTC. This translates into CASSPTSGVWDEQFF.

This clonotype was counted between two and nine times. The chain couples TRBV5-1 to TRBJ2-7; D call uncertain. The CDR3 is 14 amino acids. Germline CDR1 and CDR2: SGHRS and YFSETQ. V dropped 3 bases and J dropped 3 bases, with 13 bases sitting between them. The CDR3 DNA follows: TGCGCCAGCAGCTCCGACTCTTCTAGCTACGAGCAGTACTTC. It specifies CASSSDSSSYEQYF.

The chain has TRBV28 and TRBJ1-2; 8 positions agree with TRBD1. Germline CDR1 reads MDHEN; CDR2 reads SYDVKM. CDR3 length: 16 amino acids. Trimming took 5 bases from V and 2 from J; bases not matched to a gene: 10. The DNA of the CDR3 is TGTGCCAGCAGTCATCCCCGGGACAGGACCAACTATGGCTACACCTTC. As protein: CASSHPRDRTNYGYTF.

In its sample, this clonotype was seen a few times. V and J are TRBV21-1 and TRBJ1-5. TRBV21-1 is a pseudogene segment. This CDR3 region has 19 residues. The CDR3 loop reads CASSKEANDKVYCNQPQHF. In DNA form, the CDR3 reads TGTGCCAGCAGCAAAGAAGCGAACGACAAGGTTTATTGCAATCAGCCCCAGCATTTT.